The 11 T cell receptor beta chains below all came from one sample that was sequenced in a study of T-cell memory formation after mild COVID-19. TCRdb re-analysed the 5' RACE reads in MiXCR, keeping a single row per CDR3 protein. Of 110,000 or so distinct CDR3 sequences in the sample, 20% to 25% are singletons; the top ten hold about 42%. Sequencing input: PBMCs or a T cell subset sorted from them (not recorded which). These receptor sequences come from a man between 18 and 29 years old who had mild COVID-19 (a few samples of this study predate the infection). Cell type and time point are not known.

The chain joins TRBV12-3 or TRBV12-4 to TRBJ2-6; the D is unclear. The CDR3 spans 20 residues. V lost 3 bases and J 0 bases, leaving 21 bases between the germline ends. The DNA of the CDR3 is TGTGCCAGCAGTTTTGAGATCGGCGTGCTCCTCCTCTCTGGGGCCAACGTCCTGACTTTC. Its protein is CASSFEIGVLLLSGANVLTF.

The table lists this clonotype with a few counts. The CDR3 DNA is TGTGCCAGCAGCTCCCCTCAGGGATCCTATGGCTACACCTTC. It encodes CASSSPQGSYGYTF. This chain connects TRBV7-9 to TRBJ1-2, with D possibly TRBD1 on 5 matching bases. The germline gives CDR1 SEHNR, CDR2 FQNEAQ (reference sequence). Trimming pared 4 bases from V and 4 bases from J, leaving 13 bases between. The CDR3 runs 14 residues.

The chain recombines TRBV11-2 with TRBJ1-1; no reliable D call. V lost 1 base and J 6 bases, leaving 6 bases between the germline ends. The CDR3 sequence is 12 residues long. CDR1 is SGHAT, CDR2 FQNNGV, per germline. CDR3 loop: CASSLVGSEAFF. CDR3 bases: TGTGCCAGCAGCTTAGTAGGGTCTGAAGCTTTCTTT.

This clonotype was found a few times. This chain uses TRBV15 with TRBJ1-1; 10 positions match TRBD1. Trimming took 0 bases from V and 4 from J; bases not matched to a gene: 14. From germline, CDR1 is LNHNV and CDR2 YYDKDF (reference sequence). The CDR3 runs to 19 residues. CDR3 amino acids: CATSRDSDRGPRWGTEAFF. The CDR3, as DNA: TGTGCCACCAGCAGAGACTCAGACAGGGGGCCTAGGTGGGGCACTGAAGCTTTCTTT.

This clonotype was found a few times. The chain links TRBV7-9 to TRBJ1-1; D is uncertain. The length of the CDR3 is 12 residues. V was pared by 4 bases and J by 4 bases, with 7 bases between. Germline V lookup: CDR1 SEHNR, CDR2 FQNEAQ (reference sequence). CDR3 loop: CASSWGLTEAFF. The CDR3 DNA is TGTGCCAGCAGCTGGGGTCTCACTGAAGCTTTCTTT.

This clonotype was counted a few times. This rearrangement joins TRBV25-1 to TRBJ2-7, with a tentative D call TRBD2 (7 bases). Trimming shortened V by 3 bases and J by 7 bases, and 13 bases separated the two germline ends. The CDR3 runs 13 residues. Germline assignment: CDR1 MGHDK and CDR2 SYGVNS. The CDR3 sequence: CASSDGGPWEQYF. CDR3 nucleotides: TGTGCCAGCAGTGACGGGGGGCCCTGGGAGCAGTACTTC.

This clonotype was recorded a few times. The chain carries TRBV7-8 and TRBJ2-5; no reliable D call. Trimming cost V 2 bases and J 0 bases, with 16 bases left between them. Germline assignment: CDR1 SGHVS and CDR2 FQNEAQ. The CDR3 is 17 residues long. This CDR3 is CASSLPSDGKYQETQYF. DNA of the CDR3: TGTGCCAGCAGCTTACCAAGCGACGGAAAGTACCAAGAGACCCAGTACTTC.

This chain links TRBV7-9 with TRBJ2-5; D might be TRBD1 or TRBD2, each matching 5 bases. The CDR3 sequence is 14 residues long. The ends were cut back, 4 bases at V and 5 bases at J, with 14 bases in the middle. Germline V lookup: CDR1 SEHNR, CDR2 FQNEAQ (reference sequence). CDR3 nucleotide sequence: TGTGCCAGCAGCTATGGGGGAGTGAAGGAGACCCAGTACTTC. The encoded protein is CASSYGGVKETQYF.

This clonotype has just a few counts. J is TRBJ1-1 and V is TRBV12-3 or TRBV12-4, with D perhaps TRBD1 (5 bases). This CDR3 is built from 15 residues. V shed 6 bases and J shed 1 base, with 15 bases lying between them. Written as DNA, the CDR3 is TGTGCCAGCAGGACTCGAGGAGGGACGAACACTGAAGCTTTCTTT. Protein sequence: CASRTRGGTNTEAFF.

At least ten counts were recorded for this clonotype. The chain uses TRBV6-2 or TRBV6-3 and TRBJ2-2, with D unclear. Between the trimmed V and J ends, which lost 3 bases and 9 bases, there was a span of 14 bases. Germline CDR1 and CDR2: MNHEY and SVGEGT. The CDR3 length is 14 residues. CDR3 amino acids: CASSYTLSPRELFF. CDR3 DNA sequence: TGTGCCAGCAGTTATACCCTCTCTCCCCGGGAGCTGTTTTTT.

This clonotype was seen only a few times. The chain recombines TRBV6-5 with TRBJ1-2; D is ambiguous. CDR1 is MNHEY and CDR2 is SVGAGI in the germline V gene. The V end was cut by 2 bases, the J end by 0 bases, with 4 bases between. CDR3 length: 13 amino acids. In DNA form, the CDR3 reads TGTGCCAGCAGTTACCTAGCTAACTATGGCTACACCTTC. Translated: CASSYLANYGYTF.